The source of this T cell receptor beta chain is a study of CD8 T cells in Susac syndrome. Whole-study results and caveats: Among people with Susac, CD8+ clonal expansion was greatest in TEMRA cells and active patients. The study conceded that relatively few individuals underwent its TCR sequencing and HLA analysis.

Germline V gene sequence: CDR1 SGHRS, CDR2 YFSETQ. The V gene end was trimmed by 3 bases and the J gene end by 5 bases; junction bases not matched to a gene: 5. This CDR3 region has 14 residues. As concerns this clonotype: Its antigen is still unknown.

Reverse transcription of roughly 0.5 to 1 ug RNA was performed with random hexamers. By means of immunoSEQ multiplex PCR, TCR beta CDR3 spanning 54 Vbeta and 13 Jbeta underwent amplification. TCRdb reprocessed the immunoSEQ multiplex PCR reads via MiXCR and lists one record per CDR3 protein. The table has more than 150,000 distinct CDR3 sequences, 95% seen once; the top ten hold around 0.16%. This clonotype was obtained from a human donor with Susac syndrome. The sequencing input was CD8+ T cells from PBMCs. The genes are TRBV5-1 and TRBJ2-1; 7 bases map to TRBD2. CDR3 sequence (DNA): TGCGCCAGCAGCTCCCGGGACTACCACAATGAGCAGTTCTTC. Translation: CASSSRDYHNEQFF.